The 30 T cell receptor beta chains below come from one sample, sequenced in a study of T cell changes during pregnancy in multiple sclerosis. Some clones are missing from TCRdb's copy, which holds only in-frame ones; the method was immunoSEQ multiplex PCR. The table lists 39,000 or so clones, about 90% of them singletons. Sequences were derived from CD8+ T cells from peripheral blood mononuclear cells, sampled before pregnancy. The receptor set was obtained from a female donor with multiple sclerosis, enrolled in a pregnancy study.

This chain links TRBV7-6 with TRBJ2-7, with 8 bases identical to TRBD2. Germline CDR1 reads SGHVS; CDR2 reads FNYEAQ. This CDR3 is built from 14 residues. Losses at the gene ends were 4 bases for V and 6 bases for J; bases not matched to a gene: 8. CDR3 amino acids: CASSSPGGRTEQYF. CDR3 nucleotide sequence: TGTGCCAGCAGCTCGCCGGGCGGGAGGACCGAGCAGTACTTC.

This clone was found a few times. V usage is TRBV6-4 and J usage is TRBJ2-3; 13 nucleotides line up with TRBD2. Germline trimming cut 3 bases from V and 5 bases from J; bases unmatched to any gene: 5. This CDR3 contains 16 residues. CDR1 is MRHNA and CDR2 is SNTAGT in the germline V gene. The CDR3 region is CASSETGTSGKDTQYF. DNA for the CDR3: TGTGCCAGCAGTGAAACCGGGACTAGCGGGAAAGATACGCAGTATTTT.

This clone was recorded at least ten times. The rearrangement uses TRBV19 and TRBJ1-2; tentative D call: TRBD1 (6 bases). V lost 6 bases and J 4 bases, leaving 21 bases between the germline ends. The CDR3 runs 16 residues. Germline CDR1 and CDR2: LNHDA and SQIVND (reference sequence). The DNA for the CDR3 is TGTGCCAGTAGGGTCAAACAGGGAAAGCGGAGCTATGGCTACACCTTC. It yields the protein CASRVKQGKRSYGYTF.

This clone was counted once. The gene calls are TRBV9 and TRBJ2-7; 8 bases are shared with TRBD2. This CDR3 region has 15 residues. Germline V gene lookup returns CDR1 SGDLS and CDR2 YYNGEE. Germline trimming cut 4 bases from V and 2 bases from J; bases unmatched to any gene: 8. The CDR3 DNA reads TGTGCCAGCAGCACGGGGGGGTCTAGAGCCTACGAGCAGTACTTC. It specifies CASSTGGSRAYEQYF.

This rearrangement joins TRBV27 to TRBJ1-5; D not certain. Looked up from germline, CDR1 is MNHEY and CDR2 is SMNVEV (reference sequence). This CDR3 region has 13 residues. V was shortened by 4 bases and J by 7 bases, with 11 bases between the two germline ends. Here the CDR3 DNA reads TGTGCCAGCAGTTGGAGTCTCGGGCAGCCCCAGCATTTT. This gives the protein CASSWSLGQPQHF.

This chain links TRBV6-4 with TRBJ1-5, with D possibly TRBD1 on 5 matching bases. Germline V gene data show CDR1 as MRHNA and CDR2 as SNTAGT. The CDR3 has 16 amino acids. Trimming took off 0 bases at V and 6 bases at J, with 15 bases between the two ends. In DNA, the CDR3 is TGTGCCAGCAGTGACTCAGGCAGGGTCCCTTTTCAGCCCCAGCATTTT. Translation: CASSDSGRVPFQPQHF.

V usage is TRBV5-6 and J usage is TRBJ2-5, with 14 nucleotides matching TRBD2. J was trimmed by 7 bases and V by 0 bases; bases with no gene match: 5. Germline lookup yields CDR1 SGHDT and CDR2 YYEEEE. The CDR3 consists of 16 residues. The DNA for the CDR3 is TGTGCCAGCAGCTTGGTAGGGACTAGCGGGAGTGGGACCCAGTACTTC. It yields the protein CASSLVGTSGSGTQYF.

V gene TRBV5-6 combines with J gene TRBJ2-7; 9 bases fit TRBD2. The CDR3 loop spans 18 amino acids. Trimming cost V 1 base and J 3 bases; bases outside gene matches: 14. Germline V gives CDR1 SGHDT, CDR2 YYEEEE. As DNA, the CDR3 is TGTGCCAGCAGCTTGAAATTTAGCGGGAGTCCCCCAGGCTACGAGCAGTACTTC. Protein sequence: CASSLKFSGSPPGYEQYF.

This CDR3 is CASPPTVRDRAQPFTDTQYF. The CDR3 coding sequence is TGTGCCAGCCCCCCTACGGTCCGGGACAGGGCCCAACCCTTTACAGATACGCAGTATTTT. The chain is built from TRBV27 and TRBJ2-3; 9 bases are a match to TRBD1. Germline trimming cut 8 bases from V and 3 bases from J; bases unmatched to any gene: 24. The V gene's germline CDR1 is MNHEY and CDR2 SMNVEV (reference sequence). The CDR3 covers 20 residues.

The genes are TRBV28 and TRBJ2-2, with 9 bases lining up with TRBD2. Losses at the gene ends were 5 bases for V and 3 bases for J; bases not matched to a gene: 7. This CDR3 is 16 amino acids long. The germline CDR1 and CDR2 sequences are MDHEN and SYDVKM. The CDR3 reads CASSRGTSRHTGELFF. The CDR3 DNA follows: TGTGCCAGCAGTCGCGGGACTAGCCGACACACCGGGGAGCTGTTTTTT.

This chain joins TRBV28 and TRBJ1-4; a weak D match, TRBD1 (6 bases). The CDR3 spans 13 residues. CDR1 MDHEN and CDR2 SYDVKM come from the germline V gene. V shed 3 bases and J shed 10 bases, with 12 bases lying between them. The CDR3 DNA is TGTGCCAGCAGTTTCAGTATAGGGGGAAAACTGTTTTTT. The encoded protein is CASSFSIGGKLFF. Full variable domain (remainder filled in from reference TRBV28 and TRBJ1-4): DVKVTQSSRYLVKRTGEKVFLECVQDMDHENMFWYRQDPGLGLRLIYFSYDVKMKEKGDIPEGYSVSREKKERFSLILESASTNQTSMYLCASSFSIGGKLFFGSGTQLSVL.

This clone was counted many times. This rearrangement joins TRBV9 to TRBJ2-5; 10 nucleotides align to TRBD2. The germline V gene has CDR1 SGDLS and CDR2 YYNGEE. Unmatched junction bases numbered 6, after V lost 4 bases and J lost 0 bases. CDR3 length: 16 residues. CDR3 sequence (DNA): TGTGCCAGCAGCATAGCGGGAGGTACACACCAAGAGACCCAGTACTTC. This gives the protein CASSIAGGTHQETQYF.

The CDR3 DNA reads TGTGCCAGTAGTATAACTATCACAGATACGCAGTATTTT. It yields the protein CASSITITDTQYF. The V call is TRBV19, the J call TRBJ2-3, with D hard to call. Germline V gene data show CDR1 as LNHDA and CDR2 as SQIVND (reference sequence). Trimming stripped 2 bases from V and 2 bases from J, with 5 bases between. This CDR3 comprises 13 residues.

The chain couples TRBV19 to TRBJ2-7; tentatively, D is TRBD1 (6 bases). The germline CDR1 and CDR2 sequences are LNHDA and SQIVND (reference sequence). CDR3 length: 14 amino acids. The ends were cut back, 6 bases at V and 3 bases at J, with 15 bases in the middle. The DNA of the CDR3 is TGTGCCAGTAGAACAGGGCCCCCTTTCTACGAGCAGTACTTC. This sequence encodes CASRTGPPFYEQYF.

The J gene is TRBJ1-5, the V gene TRBV27, with D perhaps matching TRBD1 (5 bases). CDR1 is MNHEY, CDR2 SMNVEV, per germline (reference sequence). The CDR3 runs 14 residues. V dropped 3 bases and J dropped 3 bases, with 9 bases sitting between them. CDR3 sequence: CASSFAGFNQPQHF. Here the CDR3 DNA reads TGTGCCAGCAGTTTCGCAGGGTTCAATCAGCCCCAGCATTTT.

The rearrangement joins TRBV6-6 to TRBJ1-1, with D maybe TRBD1 (6 bases). Germline-derived CDR1 and CDR2 are MNHNY and SVGAGI (reference sequence). The CDR3 length is 14 residues. V lost 5 bases, J lost 3 bases, and 13 bases lay in between. CDR3 protein: CASSDRPPDTEAFF. The CDR3 bases are TGTGCCAGCAGTGACAGGCCCCCGGACACTGAAGCTTTCTTT.

The CDR3 DNA sequence: TGTGCCATCAGCGGGACAGATACGCAGTATTTT. The encoded protein is CAISGTDTQYF. The J gene is TRBJ2-3, the V gene TRBV10-3; D ambiguous. The V gene lost 6 bases and the J gene lost 3 bases, with 4 bases spanning the gap. Germline V gene lookup returns CDR1 ENHRY and CDR2 SYGVKD. CDR3 length: 11 residues.

The chain employs TRBV5-5 and TRBJ2-7; TRBD1 is a possible D gene (5 bases). Germline V gene data show CDR1 as SGHKS and CDR2 as YYEKEE (reference sequence). CDR3 length: 12 amino acids. V was clipped by 3 bases and J by 3 bases, with 7 bases between them. Here the CDR3 reads CASSSDSYEQYF. The CDR3 DNA follows: TGTGCCAGCAGCTCCGACAGCTACGAGCAGTACTTC.

The chain employs TRBV29-1 and TRBJ2-7; 9 bases are a match to TRBD1. This CDR3 is 14 amino acids long. J was trimmed by 2 bases and V by 4 bases; bases with no gene match: 6. In germline, CDR1 is SQVTM, CDR2 ANQGSEA. In nucleotides, the CDR3 is TGCAGCGTTGGGGGGACAGGGCAAGCCTACGAGCAGTACTTC. Protein product: CSVGGTGQAYEQYF.

This clone was recorded only once. V and J are TRBV5-6 and TRBJ2-7, with 9 bases that match TRBD1. The V and J ends lost 4 bases and 6 bases, in that order; junction bases with no gene match: 8. This CDR3 spans 14 amino acids. The V gene's germline CDR1 is SGHDT and CDR2 YYEEEE. The CDR3 loop reads CASSLGTGWGEQYF. Written as DNA, the CDR3 is TGTGCCAGCAGCCTTGGGACAGGGTGGGGCGAGCAGTACTTC.

A single count supports this clone. The J gene is TRBJ2-7, the V gene TRBV7-9; 9 nucleotides match TRBD2. J was trimmed by 2 bases and V by 4 bases; bases with no gene match: 6. Germline CDR1 and CDR2: SEHNR and FQNEAQ (reference sequence). CDR3 size: 15 residues. The CDR3 bases are TGTGCCAGCAGCTCCACTAGCGGGCGCACCTACGAGCAGTACTTC. As protein: CASSSTSGRTYEQYF.

The genes are TRBV27 and TRBJ1-1, with 9 bases matching TRBD1. Per the germline V gene, CDR1 is MNHEY and CDR2 is SMNVEV (reference sequence). V dropped 5 bases and J dropped 11; count of bases not matched to a gene: 9. The CDR3 has 13 amino acids. CDR3 coding DNA: TGTGCCAGCAGTCAACCCGGGACAGGGAATGCTTTCTTT. Translated: CASSQPGTGNAFF.

The chain uses TRBV30 and TRBJ1-1, with D perhaps TRBD1 (6 bases). This CDR3 spans 14 amino acids. Germline CDR1 reads GTSNPN; CDR2 reads SVGIG (reference sequence). The germline V and J ends were trimmed by 6 bases and 5 bases, with 19 bases remaining between them. The CDR3 reads CACTSGRGGTEAFF. The CDR3 region has the DNA TGTGCCTGCACCTCTGGCAGGGGAGGGACTGAAGCTTTCTTT.

This chain uses TRBV27 with TRBJ2-7; 7 positions agree with TRBD1. Germline V gene data show CDR1 as MNHEY and CDR2 as SMNVEV (reference sequence). The CDR3 contains 16 residues. The trim removed 4 bases at V and 2 bases at J, leaving 11 bases unmatched. CDR3 sequence: CASSSITSTGTYEQYF. The CDR3 DNA sequence: TGTGCCAGCAGTTCCATCACCTCGACAGGGACCTACGAGCAGTACTTC.

This chain joins TRBV5-6 and TRBJ2-7; perhaps TRBD1 as D (7 bases). Germline lookup yields CDR1 SGHDT and CDR2 YYEEEE. This CDR3 comprises 15 residues. V shed 4 bases and J shed 3 bases, with 17 bases lying between them. CDR3 nucleotide sequence: TGTGCCAGCAGCCTTCAGGGGGGTTGGATCTACGAGCAGTACTTC. Translating gives CASSLQGGWIYEQYF. The full variable domain, in which reference TRBV5-6 and TRBJ2-7 provide the parts outside the CDR3, is DAGVTQSPTHLIKTRGQQVTLRCSPKSGHDTVSWYQQALGQGPQFIFQYYEEEERQRGNFPDRFSGHQFPNYSSELNVNALLLGDSALYLCASSLQGGWIYEQYFGPGTRLTVT.

The rearrangement uses TRBV9 and TRBJ2-5; D uncertain. Germline lookup yields CDR1 SGDLS and CDR2 YYNGEE. This CDR3 has 14 residues. Trimming removed 3 bases at V and 5 bases at J, with 14 bases between. The CDR3: CASSAPGDGETQYF. The CDR3 region has the DNA TGTGCCAGCAGCGCCCCTGGTGACGGGGAGACCCAGTACTTC. Filled out from reference TRBV9 and TRBJ2-5, the complete variable domain reads DSGVTQTPKHLITATGQRVTLRCSPRSGDLSVYWYQQSLDQGLQFLIQYYNGEERAKGNILERFSAQQFPDLHSELNLSSLELGDSALYFCASSAPGDGETQYFGPGTRLLVL.

The chain recombines TRBV27 with TRBJ2-3; TRBD1 aligns across 9 bases. The V segment lost 4 bases and the J segment 0 bases; nucleotides outside the gene matches: 5. Germline CDR1 is MNHEY and CDR2 is SMNVEV (reference sequence). This CDR3 region has 16 residues. CDR3 amino acids: CASSSRQGVSTDTQYF. CDR3 sequence (DNA): TGTGCCAGCAGTTCGCGACAGGGGGTAAGCACAGATACGCAGTATTTT.

This clone was observed once. The genes are TRBV28 and TRBJ1-1, with 9 bases aligning to TRBD1. Germline V gives CDR1 MDHEN, CDR2 SYDVKM. The junction had 15 bases not matched to a gene; V was cut back by 6 bases and J by 4 bases. The CDR3 has 17 amino acids. Here the CDR3 reads CASRDPGQGPFGTEAFF. The CDR3 nucleotides are TGTGCCAGCAGGGATCCGGGACAGGGCCCCTTCGGCACTGAAGCTTTCTTT. The variable domain in full, with the rest retrieved from reference TRBV28 and TRBJ1-1, is DVKVTQSSRYLVKRTGEKVFLECVQDMDHENMFWYRQDPGLGLRLIYFSYDVKMKEKGDIPEGYSVSREKKERFSLILESASTNQTSMYLCASRDPGQGPFGTEAFFGQGTRLTVV.

This clone appeared a single time. The chain links TRBV9 to TRBJ2-7; 9 bases fit TRBD1. The germline V gene has CDR1 SGDLS and CDR2 YYNGEE. Trimming removed 4 bases from V and 2 bases from J; junction bases left unmatched: 4. CDR3 length: 14 amino acids. This CDR3 is CASSFGTGPYEQYF. CDR3 DNA sequence: TGTGCCAGCAGCTTCGGGACAGGGCCCTACGAGCAGTACTTC.

The gene calls are TRBV27 and TRBJ2-1; the match to TRBD2 covers 10 bases. CDR1 and CDR2 (germline): MNHEY, SMNVEV (reference sequence). With 6 bases clipped from V and 9 bases from J, the junction kept 11 bases outside the gene matches. CDR3 length: 15 residues. CDR3 DNA sequence: TGTGCCAGCAGGGCCGTAGCGGGGGGAATCGGTGAGCAGTTCTTC. As protein: CASRAVAGGIGEQFF.